This T cell receptor beta chain is from a study of CD8 T cells in ankylosing spondylitis. Study-wide results and limits: CD8+ cells made up the disease-linked clones, which were relatively rare in peripheral blood.

The V gene's germline CDR1 is SGHKS and CDR2 YYEKEE (reference sequence). The CDR3 sequence is 15 residues long. Trimming took off 0 bases at V and 4 bases at J, with 11 bases between the two ends. A word on this clonotype: Its antigen remains unknown.

MiXCR, applied by TCRdb to the 5' RACE reads, yields one record per CDR3 protein. The table includes tens of thousands of distinct CDR3 sequences, under 30% detected once. Sequencing was done on a sample of blood, either unsorted or a sorted T cell fraction (not recorded which). The chain is built from TRBV5-5 and TRBJ1-5, with TRBD1 as a possible D gene (5 bases). The TCR sequence derives from a male donor with ankylosing spondylitis or in good health (not recorded which). CDR3 sequence reads: CASSLADTGNQPQHF. CDR3 nucleotide sequence: TGTGCCAGCAGCTTGGCCGATACAGGTAATCAGCCCCAGCATTTT.